These 25 T cell receptor beta chains originate from one sample sequenced in a study of blood T cells in healthy people across ages (dated by TCRdb to between 2014 and 2016). Preparation of the library involved 5' RACE. Sequencing was performed on an Illumina HiSeq 2500. A second PCR of roughly 6 to 11 cycles was run with a J-beta primer mix and a sample-barcoded 5' primer. Through fastp at Q25 and MiXCR, TCRdb rebuilt clones from the public reads, retaining in-frame beta chains. CDR3 protein duplicates are merged, each entry listing the most common genes and DNA. The sample data list more than 500,000 distinct CDR3 sequences, and roughly a quarter of these were observed just once. The ten largest clones represent about 18% of the sample. Source material: blood. The receptors originated from a woman aged 70 to 79 in good health.

This clonotype was seen a few times. This chain uses TRBV3-1 with TRBJ1-5, with 9 bases fitting TRBD1. This CDR3 spans 17 amino acids. The germline gives CDR1 LGHDT, CDR2 YNNKEL (reference sequence). The V segment lost 4 bases and the J segment 0 bases; nucleotides outside the gene matches: 7. The CDR3 sequence: CASSPIWDRDSNQPQHF. DNA for the CDR3: TGTGCCAGCAGCCCGATCTGGGACAGGGATAGCAATCAGCCCCAGCATTTT. The complete variable domain, with remaining parts taken from reference TRBV3-1 and TRBJ1-5, reads DTAVSQTPKYLVTQMGNDKSIKCEQNLGHDTMYWYKQDSKKFLKIMFSYNNKELIINETVPNRFSPKSPDKAHLNLHINSLELGDSAVYFCASSPIWDRDSNQPQHFGDGTRLSIL.

The table lists this clonotype with a few counts. The V gene is TRBV5-6, the J gene TRBJ1-6, with a tentative D call TRBD1 (5 bases). This CDR3 spans 15 amino acids. The V and J ends lost 3 bases and 7 bases respectively, with 14 bases between them. Looked up from germline, CDR1 is SGHDT and CDR2 is YYEEEE. DNA for the CDR3: TGTGCCAGCAGCTGGTCGGGGGACCCAAATTCACCCCTCCACTTT. Amino acid sequence: CASSWSGDPNSPLHF.

This clonotype has just a few counts. Its ends do not fully match the called genes, so a read error is possible. V gene TRBV4-2 combines with J gene TRBJ2-4; 12 bases are a match to TRBD2. This CDR3 region has 16 residues. The V gene's germline CDR1 is LGHNA and CDR2 YNFKEQ. CDR3 loop: CASSQALTSGGNIRYF. CDR3 nucleotide sequence: TGTGCCAGCAGCCAGGCTTTGACTAGCGGGGGAAACATTCGGTACTTC.

This rearrangement joins TRBV20-1 to TRBJ2-3; 11 bases line up with TRBD2. The CDR3 length is 14 residues. J gave up 3 bases and V 6 bases, and 5 bases lay outside the gene matches. From germline, CDR1 is DFQATT and CDR2 SNEGSKA (reference sequence). The CDR3 DNA reads as TGCAGTGCCTGTACTAGCGGGGGAACAGATACGCAGTATTTT. Its translation: CSACTSGGTDTQYF.

There are a few counts of this clonotype. CDR3 nucleotides: TGTGCCAGCAGTTACTCGGCTAGCGGCGGTAGTGAGACCCAGTACTTC. It specifies CASSYSASGGSETQYF. The genes are TRBV6-5 and TRBJ2-5, with 7 bases matching TRBD2. CDR3 length equals 16 residues. CDR1 is MNHEY, CDR2 SVGAGI, per germline. V lost 0 bases to trimming and J lost 5 bases; unmatched junction nucleotides: 9.

The chain combines TRBV5-1 with TRBJ2-7; D not resolved. Germline loops: CDR1 SGHRS, CDR2 YFSETQ. Trimming pared 4 bases from V and 4 bases from J, leaving 12 bases between. The CDR3 is 13 amino acids. The chain's CDR3 is CASSDPGGYEQYF. The DNA for the CDR3 is TGCGCCAGCAGCGACCCCGGTGGGTACGAGCAGTACTTC.

The V call is TRBV3-1, the J call TRBJ1-3; tentative D call: TRBD1 (6 bases). The CDR3 length is 14 residues. Trimming stripped 3 bases from V and 4 bases from J, with 10 bases between. Germline-derived CDR1 and CDR2 are LGHDT and YNNKEL (reference sequence). The CDR3 protein is CASSQGAQGNTIYF. The CDR3 DNA reads as TGTGCCAGCAGCCAGGGGGCTCAGGGAAACACCATATATTTT. The full variable domain, in which reference TRBV3-1 and TRBJ1-3 provide the parts outside the CDR3, is DTAVSQTPKYLVTQMGNDKSIKCEQNLGHDTMYWYKQDSKKFLKIMFSYNNKELIINETVPNRFSPKSPDKAHLNLHINSLELGDSAVYFCASSQGAQGNTIYFGEGSWLTVV.

V usage is TRBV4-3 and J usage is TRBJ1-4; TRBD1 might be the D (5 bases). The CDR3 is 16 residues long. V was trimmed by 1 base and J by 5 bases, leaving 14 bases between them. CDR1 LGHNA and CDR2 YSLEER come from the germline V gene. The CDR3: CASSQGGTLGNEKLFF. Here the CDR3 DNA reads TGCGCCAGCAGCCAAGGGGGGACTTTAGGCAATGAAAAACTGTTTTTT.

This clonotype was counted a few times. The chain recombines TRBV5-1 with TRBJ2-3; 7 bases map to TRBD1. Trimming at V came to 2 bases and at J to 4 bases, leaving 7 bases not matched to a gene. This CDR3 contains 15 residues. Germline V gene sequence: CDR1 SGHRS, CDR2 YFSETQ. The DNA of the CDR3 is TGCGCCAGCAGCTTATCTCAAGGGGGCGCAGATACGCAGTATTTT. It is translated as CASSLSQGGADTQYF.

The chain joins TRBV5-1 to TRBJ2-5; possible D gene TRBD2, 6 bases. Germline CDR1 is SGHRS and CDR2 is YFSETQ. The V and J ends lost 0 bases and 11 bases respectively, with 20 bases between them. The CDR3 is 15 amino acids. DNA of the CDR3: TGCGCCAGCAGCTTGGGTGGTCTCATCGGGGGTGAGCAGTACTTC. Encoded protein: CASSLGGLIGGEQYF.

There are a few counts of this clonotype. The germline gene is not matched at one end of the junction; a read error may be the cause. The chain couples TRBV29-1 to TRBJ1-2; TRBD1 matches at 10 bases. Germline values: CDR1 SQVTM, CDR2 ANQGSEA. CDR3 length equals 13 residues. This chain's CDR3 is CGVERDRGRGYTF. Written as DNA, the CDR3 is TGCGGCGTTGAAAGGGACAGGGGACGGGGCTACACCTTC.

The V and J genes are TRBV12-3 or TRBV12-4 and TRBJ1-1; perhaps TRBD1 as D (5 bases). The CDR3 consists of 13 residues. Trimming cost V 2 bases and J 6 bases, with 10 bases left between them. The chain's CDR3 is CASSLRGGSEAFF. The CDR3 DNA sequence: TGTGCCAGCAGTTTAAGGGGAGGGTCTGAAGCTTTCTTT.

This clonotype was observed a few times. In nucleotides, the CDR3 is TGTGCCAGCAGCCCCCACAGGGGGGAGACCCAGTACTTC. Translation gives CASSPHRGETQYF. The chain employs TRBV7-8 and TRBJ2-5; 8 bases fit TRBD1. Germline lookup yields CDR1 SGHVS and CDR2 FQNEAQ. The CDR3 consists of 13 residues. The junction had 4 bases not matched to a gene; V was cut back by 5 bases and J by 5 bases.

The chain links TRBV5-1 to TRBJ2-5, with D perhaps matching TRBD1 (5 bases). The better agreement between TRBJ2-7 and the DNA end casts doubt on the J call. The CDR3 covers 12 residues. Looked up from germline, CDR1 is SGHRS and CDR2 is YFSETQ. DNA for the CDR3: TGCGCCAGCCAGGGATCGGACTACGAGCAGTACTTC. It codes for CASQGSDYEQYF.

This clonotype was observed a handful of times. This CDR3 reads CASSARDGLYGYTF. The CDR3 coding sequence is TGTGCCAGCAGTGCCCGGGACGGGCTCTATGGCTACACCTTC. The chain combines TRBV6-1 with TRBJ1-2, with a possible D match to TRBD1 (5 bases). The CDR3 spans 14 residues. In germline, CDR1 is MNHNS, CDR2 SASEGT. Trimming shortened V by 4 bases and J by 4 bases, and 13 bases separated the two germline ends.

There are a few counts of this clonotype. The V gene is TRBV18, the J gene TRBJ2-5; D may match TRBD1 or TRBD2 (7 bases each). Trimming took off 5 bases at V and 1 base at J, with 17 bases between the two ends. Per the germline V gene, CDR1 is KGHSH and CDR2 is LQKENI. The CDR3 is 16 residues long. CDR3 loop: CASSANQGGTQETQYF. The DNA for the CDR3 is TGTGCCAGCTCAGCAAACCAGGGGGGGACCCAAGAGACCCAGTACTTC.

This rearrangement joins TRBV4-3 to TRBJ1-1; possibly TRBD1 for D (5 bases). CDR1 is LGHNA, CDR2 YSLEER, per germline. Deletions cut 0 bases from V and 0 bases from J, with 8 bases between. This CDR3 spans 15 amino acids. This CDR3 reads CASSQDFRVNTEAFF. The CDR3 DNA is TGCGCCAGCAGCCAAGATTTCAGGGTGAACACTGAAGCTTTCTTT.

This clonotype was seen a handful of times. CDR3 sequence reads: CASSLRQRGEQFF. CDR3 in DNA: TGCGCCAGCAGCCTACGACAGAGGGGTGAGCAGTTCTTC. The rearrangement joins TRBV4-1 to TRBJ2-1, with D possibly called TRBD1 or TRBD2 (5 bases each). There are 13 residues in the CDR3. Trimming cost V 4 bases and J 9 bases, with 13 bases left between them. CDR1 MGHRA and CDR2 YSYEKL come from the germline V gene.

This clonotype turned up a few times. This rearrangement joins TRBV3-1 to TRBJ1-1, with D unclear. This CDR3 is built from 14 residues. Germline CDR1 and CDR2: LGHDT and YNNKEL (reference sequence). Trimming took off 4 bases at V and 0 bases at J, with 9 bases between the two ends. CDR3 protein: CASSRMGLNTEAFF. The CDR3 DNA reads TGTGCCAGCAGCCGGATGGGCCTGAACACTGAAGCTTTCTTT.

For this clonotype: Germline and junction disagree at one end, which may indicate a read error. V is TRBV5-6 and J is TRBJ2-3; D is possibly TRBD1 or TRBD2 (6 bases each). CDR1 is SGHDT and CDR2 is YYEEEE in the germline V gene. This CDR3 is built from 15 residues. The CDR3 reads CASTLGAWRADTQYF. In DNA, the CDR3 is TGTGCCAGCACCTTGGGGGCCTGGAGGGCAGATACGCAGTATTTT.

This clonotype has at least ten counts. The chain employs TRBV5-1 and TRBJ2-4, with D uncertain. The CDR3 spans 15 residues. V dropped 3 bases and J dropped 0 bases, with 10 bases sitting between them. From germline, CDR1 is SGHRS and CDR2 YFSETQ. The CDR3: CASSSVGLAKNIQYF. CDR3 sequence (DNA): TGCGCCAGCAGCTCTGTTGGGCTAGCCAAAAACATTCAGTACTTC.

V is TRBV29-1 and J is TRBJ2-3, with 8 bases lining up with TRBD1. CDR1 is SQVTM, CDR2 ANQGSEA, per germline. This CDR3 comprises 14 residues. V was clipped by 7 bases and J by 9 bases; unmatched bases: 15. The CDR3 nucleotides read TGCAGCGGGTCCGGGACAGGCCTTATAGGGACGCAGTATTTT. Protein: CSGSGTGLIGTQYF.

This clonotype was seen a handful of times. V and J are TRBV18 and TRBJ1-1; no clear D. V shed 1 base and J shed 1 base, with 13 bases lying between them. Germline V gene data show CDR1 as KGHSH and CDR2 as LQKENI. The CDR3 is 16 amino acids. The CDR3 reads CASSPRTIGGNTEAFF. The CDR3 DNA sequence: TGTGCCAGCTCACCACGGACCATCGGAGGGAACACTGAAGCTTTCTTT.

At least ten counts were recorded for this clonotype. The chain carries TRBV7-9 and TRBJ1-4, with 9 positions matching TRBD1. The V segment lost 0 bases and the J segment 4 bases; nucleotides outside the gene matches: 0. Per germline, CDR1 SEHNR and CDR2 FQNEAQ (reference sequence). This CDR3 spans 15 amino acids. CDR3 nucleotides: TGTGCCAGCAGCTTAGCGGGACAGGGTAATGAAAAACTGTTTTTT. Amino acid sequence: CASSLAGQGNEKLFF.

This clonotype turned up a few times. V gene TRBV29-1 combines with J gene TRBJ2-7, with TRBD2 identical over 8 bases. The CDR3 runs 12 residues. The trim removed 1 base at V and 4 bases at J, leaving 0 bases unmatched. Germline CDR1 is SQVTM and CDR2 is ANQGSEA. The CDR3 nucleotides are TGCAGCGTTGAAGCGGGGGGGTACGAGCAGTACTTC. Protein product: CSVEAGGYEQYF.